This T cell receptor (beta chain) was profiled in a study of cytomegalovirus exposure and HLA in healthy donors. The CDR3 is made up of 14 amino acids. Germline lookup yields CDR1 SEHNR and CDR2 FQNEAQ (reference sequence). Deletions cut 2 bases from V and 11 bases from J, with 18 bases between. PCR was performed using 60 Vbeta and 13 Jbeta primers. Clones were read by immunoSEQ multiplex PCR, and TCRdb kept only the in-frame ones, dropping some. This table holds 56,000 or so clones. This receptor was obtained from a middle-aged man in good health and CMV-seropositive. The sequenced sample consisted of PBMCs. The J gene is TRBJ2-5, the V gene TRBV7-9; D not certain. The CDR3 DNA sequence: TGTGCCAGCAGCTTACTCCCACCCCGACATGAGCAGTACTTC. This gives the protein CASSLLPPRHEQYF.